Below are 20 T cell receptor beta chains sequenced from a single sample in a study of T cell repertoires in cytomegalovirus infection (dated by TCRdb to 2018 to 2020). No antigen is known for these receptors. Interpreted using the paper, the treatment or condition label stands for: in vitro stimulation with specific CMV peptide epitopes to enrich CMV-specific T cells. The instrument was an Illumina HiSeq 1500. TCRdb itself trimmed the public reads at Q25 with fastp, ran MiXCR and retained productive beta chains. Rows with one shared CDR3 protein collapse into an entry with the most common genes and DNA. This sample gives about 500,000 distinct CDR3 sequences in total; about 33% of them show up just once. The leading ten clones occupy about a sixth of the sample. This specimen was cultured PBMCs, taken from culture after CMV antigen stimulation. These receptors were taken from a human donor in good health (CMV status not recorded). Some clones in this sample may be carry-over from other donors' samples.

J is TRBJ1-3 and V is TRBV7-8; D is unclear. Germline V gene lookup returns CDR1 SGHVS and CDR2 FQNEAQ. The V end lost 1 base, the J end lost 5 bases, and 12 bases lay between the germline ends. This CDR3 has 15 residues. CDR3 sequence: CASSLEASVRNTIYF. In nucleotides, the CDR3 is TGTGCCAGCAGCTTAGAGGCGTCAGTAAGAAACACCATATATTTT.

V gene TRBV18 combines with J gene TRBJ2-2; possibly TRBD2 for D (5 bases). There are 15 residues in the CDR3. Trimming pared 6 bases from V and 1 base from J, leaving 12 bases between. Germline V gene lookup returns CDR1 KGHSH and CDR2 LQKENI. CDR3 amino acids: CASSSDRGNTGELFF. The CDR3 region has the DNA TGTGCCAGCTCGTCCGACCGGGGGAACACCGGGGAGCTGTTTTTT.

At least ten counts were recorded for this clonotype. This chain links TRBV12-3 or TRBV12-4 with TRBJ2-1; D unresolved. The CDR3 loop spans 12 amino acids. V shed 6 bases and J shed 7 bases, with 10 bases lying between them. The CDR3: CASSPTGNEQFF. CDR3 in DNA: TGTGCCAGCAGCCCGACTGGAAATGAGCAGTTCTTC.

This clonotype was found a few times. The genes are TRBV19 and TRBJ1-1; TRBD1 matches at 8 bases. The CDR3 consists of 13 residues. Germline lookup yields CDR1 LNHDA and CDR2 SQIVND (reference sequence). Germline trimming cut 5 bases from V and 4 bases from J; bases unmatched to any gene: 3. The CDR3 DNA follows: TGTGCCAGTAGTGGACAGGGACGCACTGAAGCTTTCTTT. Protein product: CASSGQGRTEAFF.

This sequence joins TRBV14 and TRBJ2-2; D not certain. CDR1 is SGHDN and CDR2 is FVKESK in the germline V gene. The CDR3 has 15 residues. The V gene lost 4 bases and the J gene lost 4 bases, with 13 bases spanning the gap. The CDR3 nucleotides are TGTGCCAGCAGCCTAGGACCCGGGCGCACCGGGGAGCTGTTTTTT. The encoded protein is CASSLGPGRTGELFF. The variable domain in full, with the rest retrieved from reference TRBV14 and TRBJ2-2, is EAGVTQFPSHSVIEKGQTVTLRCDPISGHDNLYWYRRVMGKEIKFLLHFVKESKQDESGMPNNRFLAERTGGTYSTLKVQPAELEDSGVYFCASSLGPGRTGELFFGEGSRLTVL.

This clonotype was detected a few times. The gene calls are TRBV2 and TRBJ1-2, with D perhaps TRBD1 (5 bases). In germline, CDR1 is SNHLY, CDR2 FYNNEI. Trimming left V 5 bases short and J 5 bases short, with 9 bases between. CDR3 size: 12 residues. The CDR3 DNA is TGTGCCAGCAGTATTCAGGGATATGGCTACACCTTC. Its translation: CASSIQGYGYTF. Full variable domain (rest looked up from reference TRBV2 and TRBJ1-2): EPEVTQTPSHQVTQMGQEVILRCVPISNHLYFYWYRQILGQKVEFLVSFYNNEISEKSEIFDDQFSVERPDGSNFTLKIRSTKLEDSAMYFCASSIQGYGYTFGSGTRLTVV.

This clonotype was picked up many times. The gene calls are TRBV7-2 and TRBJ1-2, with TRBD1 matching over 7 bases. This CDR3 comprises 14 residues. Germline V gene sequence: CDR1 SGHTA, CDR2 FQGNSA. V was pared by 0 bases and J by 8 bases, with 6 bases of the junction left unmatched. In DNA form, the CDR3 reads TGTGCCAGCAGCTTAGCCGGAGGGGGCGGGGGCTACACCTTC. Residues: CASSLAGGGGGYTF.

This clonotype appeared a few times. The chain employs TRBV28 and TRBJ2-7; 9 bases align to TRBD1. V lost 4 bases, J lost 5 bases, and 9 bases stayed unmatched. CDR1 MDHEN and CDR2 SYDVKM come from the germline V gene. This CDR3 comprises 15 residues. The CDR3 DNA is TGTGCCAGCAGTTCGGCCGGGACAGGGTTAAACGAGCAGTACTTC. Its protein is CASSSAGTGLNEQYF.

The rearrangement joins TRBV19 to TRBJ2-6, with TRBD2 matching over 15 bases. The CDR3 has 19 amino acids. V was clipped by 7 bases and J by 2 bases; unmatched bases: 9. CDR1 is LNHDA, CDR2 SQIVND, per germline (reference sequence). The CDR3 bases are TGTGCCAGTAACCCCCGGACTAGCGGGAGGGCAACTGGGGCCAACGTCCTGACTTTC. Translation gives CASNPRTSGRATGANVLTF.

The chain carries TRBV28 and TRBJ2-7; no clear D gene. V lost 6 bases and J 3 bases, leaving 18 bases between the germline ends. Germline CDR1 MDHEN, CDR2 SYDVKM. The CDR3 consists of 15 residues. The DNA of the CDR3 is TGTGCCAGCAGCGACGGTGGCAGCGTCTACTACGAGCAGTACTTC. The encoded protein is CASSDGGSVYYEQYF. The full variable domain, its missing parts supplied by reference TRBV28 and TRBJ2-7, is DVKVTQSSRYLVKRTGEKVFLECVQDMDHENMFWYRQDPGLGLRLIYFSYDVKMKEKGDIPEGYSVSREKKERFSLILESASTNQTSMYLCASSDGGSVYYEQYFGPGTRLTVT.

There are many counts of this clonotype. The chain couples TRBV7-9 to TRBJ2-7, with 9 bases fitting TRBD1. Germline V gene lookup returns CDR1 SEHNR and CDR2 FQNEAQ (reference sequence). The CDR3 is 14 residues long. Germline trimming cut 4 bases from V and 2 bases from J; bases unmatched to any gene: 3. CDR3 in amino acids: CASSSGTGPYEQYV. CDR3 bases: TGTGCCAGCAGCTCTGGGACAGGGCCCTACGAGCAGTACGTC.

This clonotype was seen only a few times. The rearrangement uses TRBV6-5 and TRBJ2-3; 9 bases map to TRBD1. The V gene end was trimmed by 9 bases and the J gene end by 2 bases; junction bases not matched to a gene: 6. Germline values: CDR1 MNHEY, CDR2 SVGAGI. The CDR3 totals 14 residues. This CDR3 is CASSGTGHTDTQYF. The DNA of the CDR3 is TGTGCCAGTTCCGGGACAGGGCACACAGATACGCAGTATTTT.

The rearrangement joins TRBV7-3 to TRBJ1-2, with D perhaps matching TRBD1 (5 bases). This CDR3 comprises 14 residues. Germline values: CDR1 SGHTA, CDR2 FQGTGA. Trimming left V 6 bases short and J 6 bases short, with 17 bases between. In DNA form, the CDR3 reads TGTGCCAGCAGGCCTGAAGGGGCTGCTGATGGCTACACCTTC. Protein sequence: CASRPEGAADGYTF.

This chain links TRBV7-2 with TRBJ2-1; possibly TRBD1 or TRBD2 for D (6 bases each). Germline V gene sequence: CDR1 SGHTA, CDR2 FQGNSA. The CDR3 sequence is 13 residues long. The ends were cut back, 5 bases at V and 7 bases at J, with 12 bases in the middle. CDR3: CASSLKGGNEQFF. DNA of the CDR3: TGTGCCAGCAGCCTCAAGGGGGGAAATGAGCAGTTCTTC.

This chain uses TRBV5-5 with TRBJ1-1, with 8 nucleotides matching TRBD1. The CDR3 sequence is 16 residues long. Germline lookup yields CDR1 SGHKS and CDR2 YYEKEE (reference sequence). With V trimmed by 0 bases and J by 1 base, 5 bases remained unmatched. CDR3 in amino acids: CASSLAWDRPNTEAFF. As DNA, the CDR3 is TGTGCCAGCAGCTTGGCCTGGGACAGGCCGAACACTGAAGCTTTCTTT.

In its sample, this clonotype was seen many times. V is TRBV7-8 and J is TRBJ2-7; the D gene is possibly TRBD2 (6 bases). V gave up 5 bases and J gave up 7 bases, with 21 bases separating them. The CDR3 runs 15 residues. Germline CDR1 is SGHVS and CDR2 is FQNEAQ. The chain's CDR3 is CASSATGLFVGEQYV. In DNA form, the CDR3 reads TGTGCCAGCAGCGCCACGGGACTCTTCGTCGGAGAGCAGTACGTC.

This clonotype was detected a few times. The chain carries TRBV5-4 and TRBJ2-1; 9 bases are shared with TRBD2. This CDR3 comprises 15 residues. V lost 4 bases and J lost 7; bases outside the gene matches: 9. The germline V gene has CDR1 SGHNT and CDR2 YYREEE (reference sequence). CDR3 coding DNA: TGTGCCAGCAGCATACCTAGCGGGATAGTAAATGAGCAGTTCTTC. Its translation: CASSIPSGIVNEQFF.

This clonotype showed up many times. V gene TRBV11-3 combines with J gene TRBJ2-1, with 12 bases lining up with TRBD2. V gave up 0 bases and J gave up 6 bases; unmatched junction bases: 0. This CDR3 is 15 amino acids long. Germline V gives CDR1 SGHNT, CDR2 YENEEA. Written as DNA, the CDR3 is TGTGCCAGCAGCTTAGAACTAGCGGGGGGCAATGAGCAGTTCTTC. Protein sequence: CASSLELAGGNEQFF.

Only a few counts were recorded for this clonotype. The V and J genes are TRBV7-3 and TRBJ2-2; D is possibly TRBD2 (6 bases). Between the trimmed V and J ends, which lost 6 bases and 1 base, there was a span of 12 bases. Germline V gene sequence: CDR1 SGHTA, CDR2 FQGTGA. The CDR3 has 15 residues. CDR3 nucleotides: TGTGCCAGCAGTCTTAGCGGAAAGAACACCGGGGAGCTGTTTTTT. Translated: CASSLSGKNTGELFF.

Ten or more counts support this clonotype. This chain links TRBV7-8 with TRBJ1-1, with unresolved D. The germline gives CDR1 SGHVS, CDR2 FQNEAQ. The V gene lost 5 bases and the J gene lost 1 base, with 17 bases spanning the gap. This CDR3 contains 16 residues. CDR3 protein: CASSPRRAGGNTEAFF. CDR3 in DNA: TGTGCCAGCAGCCCCCGGCGGGCCGGCGGGAACACTGAAGCTTTCTTT.